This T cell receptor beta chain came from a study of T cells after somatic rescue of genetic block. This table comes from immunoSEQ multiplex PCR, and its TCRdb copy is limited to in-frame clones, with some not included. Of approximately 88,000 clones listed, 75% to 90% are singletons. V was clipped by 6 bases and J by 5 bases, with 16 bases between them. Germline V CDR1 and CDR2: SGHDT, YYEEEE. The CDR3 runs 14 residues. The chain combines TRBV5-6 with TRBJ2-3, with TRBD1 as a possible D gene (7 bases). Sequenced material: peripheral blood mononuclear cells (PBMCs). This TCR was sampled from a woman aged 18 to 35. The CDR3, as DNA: TGTGCCAGCATCCAGACAGGGCGGGAAGATACGCAGTATTTT. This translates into CASIQTGREDTQYF.